This is a list of T cell receptor beta chains from one sample in a study of technical replicates of blood from a handful of donors. Assay: immunoSEQ multiplex PCR; the TCRdb copy retains only in-frame clones and omits some. The data show 67,000 or so clones, more than 90% seen once. The sample consisted of T cells isolated from PBMCs. These receptors came from a human donor in good health. The CDR3 runs from the conserved cysteine through the conserved F or W. D genes are given only for firm matches. Only some rows state a clone size, as once, few, many or a class for expanded clones.

j_call v_call d_call clone_size cdr3_nt cdr3_aa
TRBJ2-3 TRBV6-1 TRBD2 - TGTGCCAGCAGTGAATGGGTAGCGGGAGAGGGAGATACGCAGTATTTT CASSEWVAGEGDTQYF
TRBJ1-1 TRBV27 - - TGTGCCAGCGAAGGGGAAGCCGGTGCTTTCTTT CASEGEAGAFF
TRBJ2-1 TRBV18 - - TGTGCCAGCTCATCCACGGTAGCAGGGCTACTTCAAAGCTCCTACAATGAGCAGTTCTTC CASSSTVAGLLQSSYNEQFF
TRBJ2-1 TRBV4-2 TRBD2 - TGTGCCAGCAGCCAACTAGCGGATAACAATGAGCAGTTCTTC CASSQLADNNEQFF
TRBJ1-3 TRBV9 - - TGTGCCAGCAGCGGTTCAGGCGACTCTGGAAACACCATATATTTT CASSGSGDSGNTIYF
TRBJ2-7 TRBV11-2 - - TGTGCCAGCACCTCACCGGACTCCCGTCGACTTGGCTACGAGCAGTACTTC CASTSPDSRRLGYEQYF
TRBJ2-2 TRBV19 TRBD2 few TGTGCCAGTCAGGGGACTAGCGAGCTCACCGGGGAGCTGTTTTTT CASQGTSELTGELFF
TRBJ1-1 TRBV7-9 TRBD1 - TGTGCCAGCAGCTCTCGACAGGGGGACACTGAAGCTTTCTTT CASSSRQGDTEAFF
TRBJ2-4 TRBV19 - - TGTGCCAGTAACCCAAAAGCGCAAGAAAACATTCAGTACTTC CASNPKAQENIQYF
TRBJ2-7 TRBV15 TRBD2 - TGTGCCACCAGCAGAGATAGCGGGAGTTTATCGCGAGGGGGCGAGCAGTACTTC CATSRDSGSLSRGGEQYF
TRBJ2-7 TRBV28 TRBD2 - TGTGCCAGCAGAGCACCCGGGACTAGGAACCTCTACGAGCAGTACTTC CASRAPGTRNLYEQYF
TRBJ2-1 TRBV14 TRBD2 - TGTGCCAGCAGCCGCAGACTAGCGGACGCAAATGAGCAGTTCTTC CASSRRLADANEQFF
TRBJ2-7 TRBV14 - - TGTGCCAGCAGCCAGGACAGCTTCTACGAGCAGTACTTC CASSQDSFYEQYF
TRBJ2-7 TRBV5-6 TRBD1 - TGTGCCAGCAGCCGCGGACGAGGGACAGGGACGATCGAGCAGTACTTC CASSRGRGTGTIEQYF
TRBJ1-5 TRBV4-3 - - TGCGCCAGCAGCCAAGGGGTCCGGGGGACTCAGCCCCAGCATTTT CASSQGVRGTQPQHF
TRBJ2-1 TRBV7-6 TRBD2 - TGTGCCAGCAGCTTAGGACGGGAGGTATACAATGAGCAGTTCTTC CASSLGREVYNEQFF
TRBJ2-7 TRBV19 TRBD1 few TGTGCCAGTAGTAAGGGACAGTACTACGAGCAGTACTTC CASSKGQYYEQYF
TRBJ2-3 TRBV5-1 TRBD1 - TGCGCCAGCAGCTTACAGGGGATTCTTGGCACAGATACGCAGTATTTT CASSLQGILGTDTQYF
TRBJ2-1 TRBV6-6 - - TGTGCCAGCAGCTTCAGGGTTTTTAACAATGAGCAGTTCTTC CASSFRVFNNEQFF
TRBJ2-1 TRBV12-5 TRBD1 - TGTGCTAGTGGTTCAGAGGGGACAGGGGCCGATGAGCAGTTCTTC CASGSEGTGADEQFF
TRBJ2-1 TRBV5-1 - - TGCGCCAGCGGCCCGTCGGGGAACAATGAGCAGTTCTTC CASGPSGNNEQFF
TRBJ2-7 TRBV6-5 TRBD1 - TGTGCCAGCAGTAGACAGGGCACCGACGAGCAGTACTTC CASSRQGTDEQYF
TRBJ1-1 TRBV6-1 TRBD1 - TGTGCCAGCAGTGTTAGACAGGGGTGGTTTGAAGCTTTCTTT CASSVRQGWFEAFF
TRBJ2-7 TRBV10-3 - once TGTGCCATCAGTGAGGGACTCCTCGCCGCCGAGCAGTACTTC CAISEGLLAAEQYF
TRBJ2-1 TRBV6-5 TRBD2 once TGTGCCAGCAGTCTAGCGGGGCTATACAATGAGCAGTTCTTC CASSLAGLYNEQFF
TRBJ2-7 TRBV21-1 - - TGTGCCAGCAGCTACCGACAGTCCTACGAGCAGTACTTC CASSYRQSYEQYF
TRBJ2-7 TRBV2 TRBD2 few TGTGCCAGCAGTGGTAGCGGGGTCTACGAGCAGTACTTC CASSGSGVYEQYF